Given below is one T cell receptor beta chain in context. The antigen is undetermined. The data are from a study of cytomegalovirus exposure and HLA in healthy donors. Repertoires were generated with immunoSEQ multiplex PCR, while TCRdb's copy carries only in-frame clones and drops some. The table includes roughly 220,000 clones, about 89% detected once. General study findings and limits: The tendency of first-cohort TCR clusters to co-occur in the 120 validation repertoires was identified by a subsequent analysis. Specific recognition of CMV antigens was confirmed in vitro for a few chains (all CMV-associated). Researchers catalogued under 200 TCR beta chains as cytomegalovirus-associated.

The CDR3 length is 17 residues. Trimming took 4 bases from V and 5 from J; bases not matched to a gene: 16. The germline V gene has CDR1 SGHRS and CDR2 YFSETQ. Among the 120 or so subjects of the validation cohort, separate from the roughly 730-subject first cohort, were the donors. The chain is built from TRBV5-1 and TRBJ2-5; 8 bases line up with TRBD2. This receptor was obtained from a young woman in good health and CMV-seronegative. Specimen: PBMCs. The CDR3 spells CASSPLRNSGEGETQYF. CDR3 nucleotide sequence: TGCGCCAGCAGCCCTCTCCGGAATAGCGGGGAGGGGGAGACCCAGTACTTC.